The rows below give T cell receptor beta chains drawn from one sample of a study of blood T cells in healthy people across ages. TCRdb recomputed calls from the 5' RACE reads with MiXCR, one row per CDR3 protein. This repertoire shows hundreds of thousands of distinct CDR3 sequences, less than 40% found once; its top ten account for approximately 15%. The source material was blood. Every receptor here comes from a woman aged 80 or over in good health. The CDR3 runs from the conserved cysteine through the conserved F or W. The order of the fields is J gene, V gene, D gene, clone size, CDR3 protein, CDR3 DNA. A D gene is named only where the DNA matches it firmly. The size field is filled for only some rows; it gives once, few, many or a size class.

J gene: TRBJ2-1
V gene: TRBV20-1
D gene: TRBD2
clone size: many
CDR3 protein: CSTSAGLAYNEQFF
CDR3 DNA: TGCAGTACTAGTGCGGGACTAGCATACAATGAGCAGTTCTTC

J gene: TRBJ2-3
V gene: TRBV5-5
D gene: TRBD2
clone size: few
CDR3 protein: CASSSSSGGADTQYF
CDR3 DNA: TGTGCCAGCAGCTCCTCTAGCGGGGGGGCAGATACGCAGTATTTT

J gene: TRBJ2-7
V gene: TRBV29-1
D gene: .
clone size: many
CDR3 protein: CSVELYSYEQYF
CDR3 DNA: TGCAGCGTTGAACTCTACTCCTACGAGCAGTACTTC

J gene: TRBJ1-5
V gene: TRBV5-1
D gene: .
clone size: few
CDR3 protein: CASRPIGTMGEPQHF
CDR3 DNA: TGCGCCAGCAGACCGATCGGGACCATGGGGGAGCCCCAGCATTTT

J gene: TRBJ2-7
V gene: TRBV7-2
D gene: .
clone size: many
CDR3 protein: CASSGRQSSEQYF
CDR3 DNA: TGTGCCAGCAGCGGCCGACAGAGCAGCGAGCAGTACTTC

J gene: TRBJ2-1
V gene: TRBV19
D gene: .
clone size: few
CDR3 protein: CASSRQDIYNEQFF
CDR3 DNA: TGTGCCAGTAGTAGACAGGATATCTACAATGAGCAGTTCTTC

J gene: TRBJ2-1
V gene: TRBV4-1
D gene: TRBD1
clone size: many
CDR3 protein: CASSQGQGVYNEQFF
CDR3 DNA: TGCGCCAGCAGCCAGGGACAGGGGGTATACAATGAGCAGTTCTTC

J gene: TRBJ1-5
V gene: TRBV5-6
D gene: .
clone size: .
CDR3 protein: CASSLMGAPGNQPQHF
CDR3 DNA: TGTGCCAGCAGCTTGATGGGGGCCCCTGGCAATCAGCCCCAGCATTTT

J gene: TRBJ1-5
V gene: TRBV4-2
D gene: .
clone size: few
CDR3 protein: CASSQDTRLDSNQPQHF
CDR3 DNA: TGTGCCAGCAGCCAAGATACCCGGTTGGATAGCAATCAGCCCCAGCATTTT

J gene: TRBJ2-7
V gene: TRBV20-1
D gene: .
clone size: many
CDR3 protein: CSAKITPDAYEQYF
CDR3 DNA: TGCAGTGCTAAGATCACACCCGATGCTTACGAGCAGTACTTC

J gene: TRBJ1-4
V gene: TRBV10-3
D gene: TRBD1
clone size: many
CDR3 protein: CAIRPGQARQAEKLFF
CDR3 DNA: TGTGCCATCAGACCGGGACAGGCAAGGCAGGCTGAAAAACTGTTTTTT

J gene: TRBJ1-1
V gene: TRBV5-1
D gene: .
clone size: many
CDR3 protein: CASSRGDLMNTEAFF
CDR3 DNA: TGCGCCAGCAGCCGGGGGGACCTAATGAACACTGAAGCTTTCTTT

J gene: TRBJ2-3
V gene: TRBV6-1
D gene: .
clone size: many
CDR3 protein: CASSEIGTKGDTQYF
CDR3 DNA: TGTGCCAGCAGTGAAATTGGGACGAAGGGAGATACGCAGTATTTT

J gene: TRBJ2-3
V gene: TRBV20-1
D gene: .
clone size: many
CDR3 protein: CSAQGGTDTQYF
CDR3 DNA: TGCAGTGCCCAGGGTGGCACAGATACGCAGTATTTT

J gene: TRBJ2-1
V gene: TRBV7-9
D gene: .
clone size: .
CDR3 protein: CASRSRWGNNGQFF
CDR3 DNA: TGTGCCAGCAGGTCAAGGTGGGGGAACAATGGGCAGTTCTTC

J gene: TRBJ1-4
V gene: TRBV4-3
D gene: .
clone size: few
CDR3 protein: CASSQVVGDNEKLFF
CDR3 DNA: TGCGCCAGCAGCCAAGTGGTCGGGGATAATGAAAAACTGTTTTTT

J gene: TRBJ1-2
V gene: TRBV7-2
D gene: .
clone size: few
CDR3 protein: CASSQIGGYGYTF
CDR3 DNA: TGTGCCAGCAGCCAGATAGGGGGCTATGGCTACACCTTC

J gene: TRBJ2-3
V gene: TRBV2
D gene: TRBD2
clone size: few
CDR3 protein: CASSGGSGRAGGDTQYF
CDR3 DNA: TGTGCCAGCAGTGGGGGTAGCGGGAGGGCCGGTGGAGATACGCAGTATTTT

J gene: TRBJ2-1
V gene: TRBV7-9
D gene: TRBD2
clone size: many
CDR3 protein: CASSLQRGVNEQFF
CDR3 DNA: TGTGCCAGCAGCCTGCAGCGGGGCGTGAATGAGCAGTTCTTC

J gene: TRBJ2-5
V gene: TRBV7-6
D gene: TRBD1
clone size: many
CDR3 protein: CASSNPGTGQETQYF
CDR3 DNA: TGTGCCAGCAGCAACCCCGGGACAGGGCAAGAGACCCAGTACTTC

J gene: TRBJ2-3
V gene: TRBV24-1
D gene: .
clone size: once
CDR3 protein: CATSDPGTKVDTQYF
CDR3 DNA: TGTGCCACCAGTGATCCCGGGACCAAAGTGGATACGCAGTATTTT

J gene: TRBJ1-2
V gene: TRBV7-2
D gene: TRBD1
clone size: .
CDR3 protein: CASSSPTGQGYTF
CDR3 DNA: TGTGCCAGCAGCTCCCCGACAGGGCAAGGCTACACCTTC

J gene: TRBJ2-1
V gene: TRBV29-1
D gene: .
clone size: .
CDR3 protein: CSVDTGTPSYNEQFF
CDR3 DNA: TGCAGCGTTGACACCGGGACCCCCTCCTACAATGAGCAGTTCTTC

J gene: TRBJ2-7
V gene: TRBV12-3/TRBV12-4
D gene: .
clone size: many
CDR3 protein: CASREQGHYEQYF
CDR3 DNA: TGTGCCAGCAGGGAACAGGGCCACTACGAGCAGTACTTC

J gene: TRBJ1-1
V gene: TRBV27
D gene: .
clone size: .
CDR3 protein: CASSSGTQAAEAFF
CDR3 DNA: TGTGCCAGCAGTTCCGGGACCCAGGCGGCTGAAGCTTTCTTT

J gene: TRBJ2-1
V gene: TRBV7-2
D gene: TRBD1
clone size: once
CDR3 protein: CASSMTGTGDNEQFF
CDR3 DNA: TGTGCCAGCAGCATGACCGGGACAGGGGACAATGAGCAGTTCTTC

J gene: TRBJ1-1
V gene: TRBV20-1
D gene: .
clone size: many
CDR3 protein: CTSYVGIRDTEAFF
CDR3 DNA: TGCACCTCGTACGTAGGAATTCGGGACACTGAAGCTTTCTTT

J gene: TRBJ1-1
V gene: TRBV27
D gene: TRBD1
clone size: .
CDR3 protein: CAAGDRLNTEAFF
CDR3 DNA: TGTGCCGCGGGGGACAGGCTGAACACTGAAGCTTTCTTT

J gene: TRBJ2-7
V gene: TRBV7-2
D gene: TRBD1
clone size: many
CDR3 protein: CASRPNRDRVTEQYF
CDR3 DNA: TGTGCCAGCAGACCCAACCGGGACAGGGTAACCGAGCAGTACTTC